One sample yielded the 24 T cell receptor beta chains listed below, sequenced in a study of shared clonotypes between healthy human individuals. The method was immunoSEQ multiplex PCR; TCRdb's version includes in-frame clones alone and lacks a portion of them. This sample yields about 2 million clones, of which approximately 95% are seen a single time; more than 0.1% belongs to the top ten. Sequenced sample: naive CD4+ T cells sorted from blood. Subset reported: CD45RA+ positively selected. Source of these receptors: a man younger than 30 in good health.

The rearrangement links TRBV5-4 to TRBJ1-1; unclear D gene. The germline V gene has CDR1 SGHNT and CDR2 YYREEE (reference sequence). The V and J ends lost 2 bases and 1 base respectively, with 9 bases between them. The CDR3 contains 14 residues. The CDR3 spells CASSFRTTNTEAFF. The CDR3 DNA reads TGTGCCAGCAGCTTCCGCACCACGAACACTGAAGCTTTCTTT.

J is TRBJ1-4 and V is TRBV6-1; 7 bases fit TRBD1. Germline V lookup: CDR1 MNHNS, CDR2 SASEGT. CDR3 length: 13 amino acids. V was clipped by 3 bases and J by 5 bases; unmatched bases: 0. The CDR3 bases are TGTGCCAGCAGTGACAGGGGGAATGAAAAACTGTTTTTT. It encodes CASSDRGNEKLFF.

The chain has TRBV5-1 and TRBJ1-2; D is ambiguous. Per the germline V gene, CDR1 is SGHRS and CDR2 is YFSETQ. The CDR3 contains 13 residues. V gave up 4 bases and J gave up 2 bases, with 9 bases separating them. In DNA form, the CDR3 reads TGCGCCAGCAGCCCCGATCTAAACTATGGCTACACCTTC. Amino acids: CASSPDLNYGYTF.

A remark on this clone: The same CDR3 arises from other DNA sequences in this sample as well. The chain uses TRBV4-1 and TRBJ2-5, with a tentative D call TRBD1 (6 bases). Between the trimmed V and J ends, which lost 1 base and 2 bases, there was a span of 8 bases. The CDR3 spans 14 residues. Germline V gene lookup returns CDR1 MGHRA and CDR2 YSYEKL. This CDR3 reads CASSQAGQQETQYF. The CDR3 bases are TGCGCCAGCAGCCAAGCCGGACAGCAAGAGACCCAGTACTTC.

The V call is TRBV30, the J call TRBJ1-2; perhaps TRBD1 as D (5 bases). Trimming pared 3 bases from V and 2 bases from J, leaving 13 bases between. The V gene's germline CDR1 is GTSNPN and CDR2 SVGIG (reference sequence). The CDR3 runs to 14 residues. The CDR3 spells CAWRGDGPNYGYTF. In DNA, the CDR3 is TGTGCCTGGAGGGGGGACGGTCCCAACTATGGCTACACCTTC.

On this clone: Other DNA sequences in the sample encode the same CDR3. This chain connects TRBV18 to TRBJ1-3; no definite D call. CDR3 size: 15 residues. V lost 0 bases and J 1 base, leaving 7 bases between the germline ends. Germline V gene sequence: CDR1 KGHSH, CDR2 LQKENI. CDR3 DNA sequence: TGTGCCAGCTCACCACCCGCGGTTTCTGGAAACACCATATATTTT. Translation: CASSPPAVSGNTIYF.

The CDR3 reads CASSLDVGSWGYTYEQYF. The CDR3 nucleotides read TGTGCCAGCAGCTTAGACGTGGGATCGTGGGGGTACACCTACGAGCAGTACTTC. V and J are TRBV7-8 and TRBJ2-7; D is perhaps TRBD1 or TRBD2 (5 bases each). The CDR3 consists of 18 residues. V was shortened by 1 base and J by 2 bases, with 21 bases between the two germline ends. Looked up from germline, CDR1 is SGHVS and CDR2 is FQNEAQ.

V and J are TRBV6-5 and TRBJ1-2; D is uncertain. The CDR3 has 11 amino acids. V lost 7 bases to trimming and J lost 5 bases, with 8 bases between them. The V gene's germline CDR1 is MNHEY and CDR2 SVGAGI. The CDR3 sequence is CASTGPYGYTF. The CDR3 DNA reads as TGTGCCAGCACAGGCCCATATGGCTACACCTTC.

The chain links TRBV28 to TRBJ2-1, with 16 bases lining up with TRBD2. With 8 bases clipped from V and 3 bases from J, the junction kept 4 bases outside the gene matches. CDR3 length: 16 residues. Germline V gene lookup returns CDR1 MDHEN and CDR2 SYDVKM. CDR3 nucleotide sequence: TGTGCCAGCGGGACTAGCGGGGGGGCCTTCTACAATGAGCAGTTCTTC. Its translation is CASGTSGGAFYNEQFF.

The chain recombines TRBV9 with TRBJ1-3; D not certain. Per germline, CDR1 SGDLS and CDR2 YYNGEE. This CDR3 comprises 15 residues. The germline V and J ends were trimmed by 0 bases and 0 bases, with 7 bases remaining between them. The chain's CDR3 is CASSVDLTSGNTIYF. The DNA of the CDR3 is TGTGCCAGCAGCGTAGACTTAACCTCTGGAAACACCATATATTTT.

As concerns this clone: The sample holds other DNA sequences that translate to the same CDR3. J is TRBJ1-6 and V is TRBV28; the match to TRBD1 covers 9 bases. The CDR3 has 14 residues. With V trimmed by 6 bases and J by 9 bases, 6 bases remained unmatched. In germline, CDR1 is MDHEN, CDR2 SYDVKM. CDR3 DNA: TGTGCCAGCAGCCCGGGACAGGGTGGTTCACCCCTCCACTTT. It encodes CASSPGQGGSPLHF. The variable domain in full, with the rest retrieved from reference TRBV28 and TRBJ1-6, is DVKVTQSSRYLVKRTGEKVFLECVQDMDHENMFWYRQDPGLGLRLIYFSYDVKMKEKGDIPEGYSVSREKKERFSLILESASTNQTSMYLCASSPGQGGSPLHFGNGTRLTVT.

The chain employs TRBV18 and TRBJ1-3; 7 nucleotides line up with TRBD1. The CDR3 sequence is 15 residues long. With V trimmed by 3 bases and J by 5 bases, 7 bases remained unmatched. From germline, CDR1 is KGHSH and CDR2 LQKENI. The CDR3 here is CASSPGTEHRNTIYF. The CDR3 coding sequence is TGTGCCAGCTCACCGGGGACAGAGCATAGAAACACCATATATTTT.

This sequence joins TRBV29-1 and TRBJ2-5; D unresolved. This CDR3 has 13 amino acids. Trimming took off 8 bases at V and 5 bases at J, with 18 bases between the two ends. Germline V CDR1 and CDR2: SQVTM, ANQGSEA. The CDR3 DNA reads TGCAGCTCCCGACGGACGCCTAGGGAGACCCAGTACTTC. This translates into CSSRRTPRETQYF. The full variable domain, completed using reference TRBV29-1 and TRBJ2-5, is SAVISQKPSRDICQRGTSLTIQCQVDSQVTMMFWYRQQPGQSLTLIATANQGSEATYESGFVIDKFPISRPNLTFSTLTVSNMSPEDSSIYLCSSRRTPRETQYFGPGTRLLVL.

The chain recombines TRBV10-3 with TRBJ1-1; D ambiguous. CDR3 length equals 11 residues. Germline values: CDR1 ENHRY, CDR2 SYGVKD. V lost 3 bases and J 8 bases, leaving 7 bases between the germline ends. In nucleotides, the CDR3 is TGTGCCATCAGTGATGCGGCCGAAGCTTTCTTT. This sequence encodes CAISDAAEAFF.

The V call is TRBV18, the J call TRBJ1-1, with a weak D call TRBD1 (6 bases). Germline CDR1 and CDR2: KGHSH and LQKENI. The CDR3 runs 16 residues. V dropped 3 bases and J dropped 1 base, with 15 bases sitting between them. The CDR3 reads CASSPFHLGQNTEAFF. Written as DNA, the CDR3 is TGTGCCAGCTCACCTTTTCATCTGGGACAGAACACTGAAGCTTTCTTT.

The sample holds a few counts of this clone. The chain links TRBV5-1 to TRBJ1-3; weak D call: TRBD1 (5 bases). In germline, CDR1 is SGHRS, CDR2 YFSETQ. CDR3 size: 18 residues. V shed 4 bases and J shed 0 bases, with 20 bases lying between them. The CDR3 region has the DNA TGCGCCAGCAGCCCGAACCCGCTGGGGGGTATCTCTGGAAACACCATATATTTT. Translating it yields CASSPNPLGGISGNTIYF.

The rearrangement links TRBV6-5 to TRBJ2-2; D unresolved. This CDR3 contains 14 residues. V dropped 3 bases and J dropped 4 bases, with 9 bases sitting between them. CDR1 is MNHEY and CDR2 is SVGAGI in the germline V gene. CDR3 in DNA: TGTGCCAGCAGTTATGGGTATGCCACCGGGGAGCTGTTTTTT. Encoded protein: CASSYGYATGELFF.

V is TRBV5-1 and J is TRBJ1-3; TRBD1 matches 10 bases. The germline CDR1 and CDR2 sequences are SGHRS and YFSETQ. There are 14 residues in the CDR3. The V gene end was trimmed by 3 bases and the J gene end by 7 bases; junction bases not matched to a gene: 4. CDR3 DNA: TGCGCCAGCAGCTACGGGACAGGGGTTAACACCATATATTTT. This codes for CASSYGTGVNTIYF.

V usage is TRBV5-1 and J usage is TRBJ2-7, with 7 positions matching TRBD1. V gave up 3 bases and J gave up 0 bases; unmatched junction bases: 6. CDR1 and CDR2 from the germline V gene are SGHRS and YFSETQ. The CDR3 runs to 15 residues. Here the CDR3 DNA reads TGCGCCAGCAGCTCGAAGGGACAGAGCTCCTACGAGCAGTACTTC. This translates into CASSSKGQSSYEQYF.

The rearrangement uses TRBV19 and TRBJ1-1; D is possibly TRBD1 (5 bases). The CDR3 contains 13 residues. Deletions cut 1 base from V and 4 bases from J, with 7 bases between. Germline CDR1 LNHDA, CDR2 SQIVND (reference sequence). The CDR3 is CASSIGGTTEAFF. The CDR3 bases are TGTGCCAGTAGTATAGGAGGGACCACTGAAGCTTTCTTT.

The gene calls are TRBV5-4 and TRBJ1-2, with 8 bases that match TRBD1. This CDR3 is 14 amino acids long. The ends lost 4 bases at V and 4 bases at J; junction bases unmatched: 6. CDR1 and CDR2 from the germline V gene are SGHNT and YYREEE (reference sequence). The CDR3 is CASSVNRGFYGYTF. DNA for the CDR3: TGTGCCAGCAGCGTCAACAGGGGGTTCTATGGCTACACCTTC.

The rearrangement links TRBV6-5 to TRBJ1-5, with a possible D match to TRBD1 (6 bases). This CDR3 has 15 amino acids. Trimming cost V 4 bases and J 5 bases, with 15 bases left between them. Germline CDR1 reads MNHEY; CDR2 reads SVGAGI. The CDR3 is CASSSDRQVYQPQHF. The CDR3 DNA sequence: TGTGCCAGCAGTTCCGATCGACAGGTCTATCAGCCCCAGCATTTT.

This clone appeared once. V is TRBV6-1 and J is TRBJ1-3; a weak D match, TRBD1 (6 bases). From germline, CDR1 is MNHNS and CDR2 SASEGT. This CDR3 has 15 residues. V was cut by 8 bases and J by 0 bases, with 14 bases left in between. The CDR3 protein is CASRIGGHSGNTIYF. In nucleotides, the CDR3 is TGTGCCAGCCGGATCGGGGGCCACTCTGGAAACACCATATATTTT.

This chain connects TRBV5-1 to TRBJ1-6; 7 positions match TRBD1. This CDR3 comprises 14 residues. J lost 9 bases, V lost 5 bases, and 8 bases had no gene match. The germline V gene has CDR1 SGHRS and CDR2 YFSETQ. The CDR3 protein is CASRAQGEISPLHF. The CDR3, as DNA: TGCGCCAGCAGGGCCCAGGGGGAAATTTCACCCCTCCACTTT.